Presented here are 7 T cell receptor beta chains from one specimen sequenced in a study of blood T cell repertoires in COVID-19. The table came from immunoSEQ multiplex PCR; TCRdb's copy has only in-frame clones and leaves some out. Altogether some 180,000 clones are present, approximately 80% being singletons, with the ten largest covering roughly 14%. What was sequenced was PBMCs or T cells enriched from blood (not recorded which). The receptors derive from a man aged 55-75 years who had been exposed to COVID-19.

V gene TRBV25-1 combines with J gene TRBJ1-2; TRBD1 matches 12 bases. J gave up 7 bases and V 3 bases, and 6 bases lay outside the gene matches. CDR3 length: 15 residues. Germline CDR1 is MGHDK and CDR2 is SYGVNS. CDR3 sequence reads: CASSDRDRGLGGYTF. CDR3 DNA: TGTGCCAGCAGTGACCGGGACAGGGGGCTAGGTGGCTACACCTTC.

The chain combines TRBV20-1 with TRBJ2-5, with D perhaps TRBD2 (5 bases). CDR1 and CDR2 from the germline V gene are DFQATT and SNEGSKA (reference sequence). Trimming pared 3 bases from V and 5 bases from J, leaving 19 bases between. The CDR3 extends over 15 amino acids. Here the CDR3 reads CSASAVAPPGETQYF. CDR3 DNA sequence: TGCAGTGCTAGTGCGGTAGCGCCACCGGGGGAGACCCAGTACTTC.

CDR3 amino acids: CASSGGHNTEAFF. In nucleotides, the CDR3 is TGCGCCAGCAGTGGGGGACACAACACTGAAGCTTTCTTT. The rearrangement joins TRBV10-1 to TRBJ1-1, with D perhaps matching TRBD1 (6 bases). The CDR3 contains 13 residues. Between the trimmed V and J ends, which lost 4 bases and 2 bases, there was a span of 8 bases. Per germline, CDR1 WNHNN and CDR2 SYGVQD (reference sequence).

This sequence joins TRBV5-4 and TRBJ2-7, with 7 bases identical to TRBD1. Trimming removed 3 bases from V and 0 bases from J; junction bases left unmatched: 6. From germline, CDR1 is SGHNT and CDR2 YYREEE (reference sequence). The CDR3 consists of 15 residues. The CDR3 here is CASSSRQGNSYEQYF. CDR3 nucleotide sequence: TGTGCCAGCAGCTCTCGACAGGGTAACTCCTACGAGCAGTACTTC.

The V call is TRBV27, the J call TRBJ1-5, with TRBD1 as a possible D gene (6 bases). CDR3 length: 16 residues. The V gene lost 4 bases and the J gene lost 7 bases, with 20 bases spanning the gap. CDR1 and CDR2 (germline): MNHEY, SMNVEV (reference sequence). In nucleotides, the CDR3 is TGTGCCAGCAGTTCCACGAAGTCTGGGGGCGGACAGCCCCAGCATTTT. Encoded protein: CASSSTKSGGGQPQHF.

The chain carries TRBV7-2 and TRBJ2-1; D might be TRBD2 (5 bases). Per germline, CDR1 SGHTA and CDR2 FQGNSA. The CDR3 loop spans 12 amino acids. V lost 4 bases, J lost 8 bases, and 9 bases lay in between. In DNA form, the CDR3 reads TGTGCCAGCAGCTCCCGGGGAGATGAGCAGTTCTTC. This encodes CASSSRGDEQFF. Together with reference TRBV7-2 and TRBJ2-1, the CDR3 gives the full variable domain: GAGVSQSPSNKVTEKGKDVELRCDPISGHTALYWYRQSLGQGLEFLIYFQGNSAPDKSGLPSDRFSAERTGGSVSTLTIQRTQQEDSAVYLCASSSRGDEQFFGPGTRLTVL.

This chain uses TRBV6-6 with TRBJ2-1; 15 bases agree with TRBD2. This CDR3 region has 19 residues. The germline CDR1 and CDR2 sequences are MNHNY and SVGAGI (reference sequence). The V segment lost 6 bases and the J segment 6 bases; nucleotides outside the gene matches: 15. The DNA of the CDR3 is TGTGCCAGCAGCTCCCCGGGACTAGCGGGAGGAGGCCCCTCCAATGAGCAGTTCTTC. Its translation: CASSSPGLAGGGPSNEQFF.